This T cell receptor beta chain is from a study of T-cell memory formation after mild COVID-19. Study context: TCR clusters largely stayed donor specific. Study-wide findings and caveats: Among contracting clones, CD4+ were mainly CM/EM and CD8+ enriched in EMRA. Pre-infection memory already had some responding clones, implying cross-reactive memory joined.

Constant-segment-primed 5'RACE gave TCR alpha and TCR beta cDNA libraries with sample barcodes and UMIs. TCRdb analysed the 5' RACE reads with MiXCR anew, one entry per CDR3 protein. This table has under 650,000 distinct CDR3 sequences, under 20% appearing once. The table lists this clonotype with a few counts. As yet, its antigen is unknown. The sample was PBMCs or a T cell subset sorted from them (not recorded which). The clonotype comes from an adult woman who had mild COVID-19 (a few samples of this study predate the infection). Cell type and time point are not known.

Here the CDR3 reads CSAGDTGRETQYF. The CDR3 region has the DNA TGCAGTGCCGGTGACACAGGGAGGGAGACCCAGTACTTC. This sequence joins TRBV20-1 and TRBJ2-5; either TRBD1 or TRBD2 may fit D (6 bases each). V shed 6 bases and J shed 5 bases, with 16 bases lying between them. Germline CDR1 reads DFQATT; CDR2 reads SNEGSKA (reference sequence). The CDR3 runs 13 residues.